This T cell receptor (beta chain) was identified in a study of graft-versus-host responses after intestinal transplantation. Produced via immunoSEQ multiplex PCR; TCRdb's table is partial and in-frame only. Here the sample spans about 100,000 clones, 80% to 95% being singletons. CDR1 and CDR2 from the germline V gene are SNHLY and FYNNEI. Unmatched junction bases numbered 7, after V lost 8 bases and J lost 7 bases. The CDR3 extends over 14 amino acids. The sequence derives from a human patient who received an intestinal transplant, so some T cells may come from the graft donor. Source: PBMCs, taken roughly 410 days after intestinal transplant. This chain joins TRBV2 and TRBJ2-7; 14 bases fit TRBD2. CDR3 protein: CASPGLAGAWEQYF. DNA of the CDR3: TGTGCCAGCCCGGGACTAGCGGGGGCGTGGGAGCAGTACTTC.